The 15 T cell receptor beta chains presented below share a single source sample, sequenced in a study of blood T cell repertoires in COVID-19. TCRdb's copy holds only in-frame clones and misses some; the assay was immunoSEQ multiplex PCR. The data contain about 330,000 clones, around 85% of them singletons. Material: peripheral blood. These receptors all stem from a human donor in a cohort sampled during active COVID-19.

The chain is built from TRBV20-1 and TRBJ2-7; 7 bases agree with TRBD1. In germline, CDR1 is DFQATT, CDR2 SNEGSKA (reference sequence). The CDR3 contains 15 residues. Losses at the gene ends were 3 bases for V and 1 base for J; bases not matched to a gene: 9. CDR3 in DNA: TGCAGTGCTAGTTCTCTCGACAGGGATTCCTACGAGCAGTACTTC. Translating it yields CSASSLDRDSYEQYF.

Only a few counts were recorded for this clone. The V call is TRBV6-5, the J call TRBJ1-3, with 8 bases lining up with TRBD1. V was clipped by 3 bases and J by 4 bases; unmatched bases: 5. CDR1 and CDR2 from the germline V gene are MNHEY and SVGAGI. This CDR3 spans 15 amino acids. This chain's CDR3 is CASSYRQGQGNTIYF. Here the CDR3 DNA reads TGTGCCAGCAGTTATCGACAGGGGCAGGGAAACACCATATATTTT.

The V call is TRBV7-9, the J call TRBJ1-6, with 9 bases matching TRBD1. The V and J ends lost 4 bases and 7 bases, in that order; junction bases with no gene match: 5. The CDR3 has 15 residues. From germline, CDR1 is SEHNR and CDR2 FQNEAQ (reference sequence). The CDR3: CASSSTGTGNSPLHF. The CDR3 DNA is TGTGCCAGCAGCTCTACCGGGACAGGGAATTCACCCCTCCACTTT.

The CDR3 sequence: CASSRGDGTYGYTF. The CDR3, as DNA: TGCGCCAGCAGCCGGGGGGACGGAACCTATGGCTACACCTTC. This chain connects TRBV5-1 to TRBJ1-2; D might be TRBD1 (5 bases). The CDR3 is 14 amino acids. CDR1 SGHRS and CDR2 YFSETQ come from the germline V gene. Between the trimmed V and J ends, which lost 4 bases and 4 bases, there was a span of 14 bases.

This sequence joins TRBV9 and TRBJ2-2; 8 positions agree with TRBD1. Germline V gene data show CDR1 as SGDLS and CDR2 as YYNGEE. The ends lost 4 bases at V and 1 base at J; junction bases unmatched: 18. The CDR3 spans 20 residues. CDR3 in amino acids: CASSPRGTARQGWNTGELFF. CDR3 nucleotides: TGTGCCAGCAGCCCCCGAGGGACGGCTAGACAGGGGTGGAACACCGGGGAGCTGTTTTTT.

The CDR3 DNA reads TGTGCCAGTAGTATCTTCGGGGAGGCGGCGGAGCAGTTCTTC. It codes for CASSIFGEAAEQFF. This chain joins TRBV19 and TRBJ2-1; D may be TRBD2 (6 bases). The CDR3 is made up of 14 amino acids. The ends were cut back, 3 bases at V and 10 bases at J, with 16 bases in the middle. Germline-derived CDR1 and CDR2 are LNHDA and SQIVND (reference sequence).

The CDR3 nucleotides are TGTGCCAGCAGCCGAGTCGGGTCCACTGAAGCTTTCTTT. Translating it yields CASSRVGSTEAFF. The chain uses TRBV6-5 and TRBJ1-1; D is unresolved. Trimming cost V 6 bases and J 4 bases, with 12 bases left between them. Germline V gene data show CDR1 as MNHEY and CDR2 as SVGAGI. The CDR3 length is 13 residues.

The chain employs TRBV5-1 and TRBJ1-4; a possible D gene is TRBD1 (5 bases). With 0 bases removed from V and 0 bases from J, the gap between germline ends came to 15 bases. From germline, CDR1 is SGHRS and CDR2 YFSETQ. The CDR3 consists of 18 residues. DNA for the CDR3: TGCGCCAGCAGCTTGGTTGGTCAGGGCGATGCAACTAATGAAAAACTGTTTTTT. Protein product: CASSLVGQGDATNEKLFF.

The chain's CDR3 is CASSEVGTEETQYF. As DNA, the CDR3 is TGCGCCAGCAGTGAGGTCGGGACAGAAGAGACCCAGTACTTC. The chain employs TRBV10-2 and TRBJ2-5; TRBD1 aligns across 7 bases. The germline V gene has CDR1 WSHSY and CDR2 SAAADI. With V trimmed by 2 bases and J by 3 bases, 3 bases remained unmatched. This CDR3 spans 14 amino acids.

The chain is built from TRBV9 and TRBJ2-3; 16 nucleotides match TRBD2. This CDR3 has 19 residues. V trimming: 7 bases; J trimming: 5 bases; junction bases outside the gene matches: 16. Germline-derived CDR1 and CDR2 are SGDLS and YYNGEE. The CDR3 bases are TGTGCCAGCTCGCTTACCGGGACTAGCGGGGGGGGTCTAGGAGATACGCAGTATTTT. It translates to CASSLTGTSGGGLGDTQYF.

The V call is TRBV18, the J call TRBJ1-2, with D maybe TRBD1 (6 bases). This CDR3 has 14 amino acids. Germline V gene sequence: CDR1 KGHSH, CDR2 LQKENI. V lost 2 bases and J 5 bases, leaving 12 bases between the germline ends. The CDR3, as DNA: TGTGCCAGCTCACCAGTGACAGGCCCTTATGGCTACACCTTC. It specifies CASSPVTGPYGYTF. The entire variable domain, with the rest obtained from reference TRBV18 and TRBJ1-2, is as follows: NAGVMQNPRHLVRRRGQEARLRCSPMKGHSHVYWYRQLPEEGLKFMVYLQKENIIDESGMPKERFSAEFPKEGPSILRIQQVVRGDSAAYFCASSPVTGPYGYTFGSGTRLTVV.

The chain carries TRBV19 and TRBJ2-7; D is uncertain. CDR3 size: 13 residues. The germline gives CDR1 LNHDA, CDR2 SQIVND (reference sequence). Trimming stripped 2 bases from V and 0 bases from J, with 5 bases between. The CDR3 sequence: CASSIRFSYEQYF. The CDR3, as DNA: TGTGCCAGTAGTATACGGTTCTCCTACGAGCAGTACTTC.

This clone was recorded only once. The V call is TRBV27, the J call TRBJ1-1; D is possibly TRBD1 (5 bases). Trimming took 1 base from V and 6 from J, leaving 24 bases between them. Germline V gene data show CDR1 as MNHEY and CDR2 as SMNVEV (reference sequence). CDR3 length: 18 amino acids. DNA for the CDR3: TGTGCCAGCAGTTTATTACGGGGGAGAAGGGGCGCTCTTCCTGAAGCTTTCTTT. Protein sequence: CASSLLRGRRGALPEAFF.

The rearrangement joins TRBV9 to TRBJ2-2; 9 nucleotides match TRBD1. V lost 4 bases to trimming and J lost 4 bases; unmatched junction nucleotides: 8. Germline CDR1 SGDLS, CDR2 YYNGEE. This CDR3 spans 16 amino acids. The CDR3 sequence: CASSSGTGKVTGELFF. In DNA form, the CDR3 reads TGTGCCAGCAGCTCGGGGACAGGGAAAGTCACCGGGGAGCTGTTTTTT. Together with reference TRBV9 and TRBJ2-2, the CDR3 gives the full variable domain: DSGVTQTPKHLITATGQRVTLRCSPRSGDLSVYWYQQSLDQGLQFLIQYYNGEERAKGNILERFSAQQFPDLHSELNLSSLELGDSALYFCASSSGTGKVTGELFFGEGSRLTVL.

V is TRBV21-1 and J is TRBJ2-7; the table's D call TRBD1 went unverified against the DNA. TRBV21-1 is a pseudogene locus. There are 17 residues in the CDR3. CDR3 sequence: CASSKRLSGVIPYEQYF. CDR3 sequence (DNA): TGTGCCAGCAGCAAAAGGCTGTCAGGGGTTATACCCTACGAGCAGTACTTC.